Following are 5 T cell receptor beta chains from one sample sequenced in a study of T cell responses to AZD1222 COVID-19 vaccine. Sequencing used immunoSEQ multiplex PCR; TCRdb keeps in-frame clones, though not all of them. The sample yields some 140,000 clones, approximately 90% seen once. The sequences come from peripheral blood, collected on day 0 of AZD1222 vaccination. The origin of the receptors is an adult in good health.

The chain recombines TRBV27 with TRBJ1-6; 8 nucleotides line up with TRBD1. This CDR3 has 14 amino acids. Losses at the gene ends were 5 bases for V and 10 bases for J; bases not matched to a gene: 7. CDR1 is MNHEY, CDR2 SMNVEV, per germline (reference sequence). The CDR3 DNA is TGTGCCAGCAGTCCCGGGACAGGCTGGTCACCCCTCCACTTT. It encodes CASSPGTGWSPLHF.

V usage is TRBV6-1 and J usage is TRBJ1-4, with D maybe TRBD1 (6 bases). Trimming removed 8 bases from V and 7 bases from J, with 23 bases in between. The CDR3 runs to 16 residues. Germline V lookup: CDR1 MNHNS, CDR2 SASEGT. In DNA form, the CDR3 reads TGTGCCAGCGGTGCCCCCCTCGGGGGCGAGCGTGAAAAACTGTTTTTT. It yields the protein CASGAPLGGEREKLFF.

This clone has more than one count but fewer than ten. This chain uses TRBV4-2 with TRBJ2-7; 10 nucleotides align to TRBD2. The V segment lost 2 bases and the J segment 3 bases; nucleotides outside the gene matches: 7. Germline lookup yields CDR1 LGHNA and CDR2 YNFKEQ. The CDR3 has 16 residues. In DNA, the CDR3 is TGTGCCAGCAGCCAATCCCTAGCGGGGGCCCGCTACGAGCAGTACTTC. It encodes CASSQSLAGARYEQYF.

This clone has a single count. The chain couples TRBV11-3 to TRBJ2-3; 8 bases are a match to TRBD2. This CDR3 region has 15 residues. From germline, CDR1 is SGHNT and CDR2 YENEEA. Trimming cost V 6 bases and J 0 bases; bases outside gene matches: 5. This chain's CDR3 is CASRRGGSSTDTQYF. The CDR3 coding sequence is TGTGCCAGCAGACGGGGGGGATCTAGCACAGATACGCAGTATTTT.

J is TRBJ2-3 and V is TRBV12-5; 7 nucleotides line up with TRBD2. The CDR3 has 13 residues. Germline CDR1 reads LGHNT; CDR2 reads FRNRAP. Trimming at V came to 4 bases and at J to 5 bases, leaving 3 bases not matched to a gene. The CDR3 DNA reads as TGTGCTAGTGGTTGGTTAGCGGGAGATACGCAGTATTTT. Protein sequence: CASGWLAGDTQYF.